This TCR beta chain came from a study of blood T cell repertoires in COVID-19. At the level of the study: COVID-19 samples, acute and convalescent, were from the United States, Italy and Spain. From T cells, B-cell-depleted T cells, or PBMCs came the material, which was cDNA or gDNA.

Per the authors' pipeline: Amplification with reference gene primers provided the estimates of nucleated cell counts. The protocol was immunoSEQ multiplex PCR, while the TCRdb copy is restricted to in-frame clones and leaves out a portion. For V, J and clone size, that table is used; D and trimming come from the DNA. This sample has roughly 150,000 clones; 80% to 90% occur once, and the top ten carry around 8%. Seattle cases were enrolled at active infection and followed longitudinally. Worth noting for this clone: Other DNA sequences of this sample code for an identical CDR3.

Trimming stripped 4 bases from V and 0 bases from J, with 6 bases between. There are 12 residues in the CDR3. Germline V gene lookup returns CDR1 SQVTM and CDR2 ANQGSEA. This sequence was found in a woman aged 55-70 years with COVID-19, enrolled during active disease. This chain connects TRBV29-1 to TRBJ1-1; D is undetermined. What was sequenced was peripheral blood. CDR3 loop: CSVGHLNTEAFF. In DNA form, the CDR3 reads TGCAGCGTTGGACACTTGAACACTGAAGCTTTCTTT.